This TCR beta chain was found in a study of CD8+ T cells in alopecia areata. Findings and limits, study-wide: Baseline CD8+ expansion's link to response remains uncertain, as there was one nonresponder. Sequence data from scalp samples additionally include resident alphabeta T cells of normal skin. Scalp and blood retained many expanded lesional clones during tofacitinib.

Treatment given: oral pan-JAK inhibitor, 5-10 mg twice daily. Both peripheral blood and punch biopsies of lesional scalp skin were obtained from patients who had alopecia areata. Remarks on this clone: Its antigen is unknown.

The sequencing template was cDNA reverse transcribed from extracted RNA. Generated by immunoSEQ multiplex PCR, the TCRdb table keeps only in-frame clones and is missing some. The sample carries approximately 210,000 clones, over 40% recorded once. Germline V gene lookup returns CDR1 SQVTM and CDR2 ANQGSEA. V lost 3 bases, J lost 1 base, and 6 bases lay in between. This CDR3 region has 12 residues. This chain connects TRBV29-1 to TRBJ1-1; D is undetermined. The receptor was isolated from a human donor with alopecia areata. The sample consisted of CD4+ T cells sorted from blood, taken at approximately week 36, from a patient treated with tofacitinib. In nucleotides, the CDR3 is TGCAGCGTTGACACTGCGAACACTGAAGCTTTCTTT. This sequence encodes CSVDTANTEAFF.